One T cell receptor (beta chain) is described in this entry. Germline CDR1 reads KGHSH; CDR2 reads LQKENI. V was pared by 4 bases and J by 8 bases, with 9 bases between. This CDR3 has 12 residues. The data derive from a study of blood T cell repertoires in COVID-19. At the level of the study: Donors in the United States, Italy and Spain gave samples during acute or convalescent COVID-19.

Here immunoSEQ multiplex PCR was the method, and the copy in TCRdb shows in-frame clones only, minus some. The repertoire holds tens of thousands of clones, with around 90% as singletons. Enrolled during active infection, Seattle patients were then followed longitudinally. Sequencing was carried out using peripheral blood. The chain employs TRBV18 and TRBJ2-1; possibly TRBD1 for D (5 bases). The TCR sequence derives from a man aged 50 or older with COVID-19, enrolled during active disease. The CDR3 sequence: CASSREGDEQFF. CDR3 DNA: TGTGCCAGCTCACGGGAAGGGGATGAGCAGTTCTTC.